One and the same sample provided the 23 T cell receptor beta chains below, sequenced in a study of T cell responses to AZD1222 COVID-19 vaccine. The table came from immunoSEQ multiplex PCR; TCRdb's copy has only in-frame clones and leaves some out. The table has about 120,000 clones, about 87% seen once. The sequenced sample was peripheral blood, obtained on day 0 of AZD1222 vaccination. These receptors all come from an adult in good health.

The chain has TRBV5-4 and TRBJ2-7, with D perhaps TRBD1 or TRBD2 (5 bases each). V dropped 1 base and J dropped 2 bases, with 10 bases sitting between them. The germline V gene encodes CDR1 SGHNT and CDR2 YYREEE (reference sequence). This CDR3 is 14 amino acids long. CDR3 sequence reads: CASSLRDPAYEQYF. The CDR3 region has the DNA TGTGCCAGCAGCTTGCGGGACCCCGCCTACGAGCAGTACTTC.

The J gene is TRBJ2-1, the V gene TRBV11-3; 7 bases are shared with TRBD2. Germline CDR1 reads SGHNT; CDR2 reads YENEEA. The V segment lost 1 base and the J segment 8 bases; nucleotides outside the gene matches: 5. The length of the CDR3 is 14 residues. CDR3 residues: CASSLARLAHEQFF. Here the CDR3 DNA reads TGTGCCAGCAGCTTAGCGAGACTAGCCCATGAGCAGTTCTTC.

V is TRBV15 and J is TRBJ2-7; tentatively, D is TRBD2 (5 bases). Germline V gene sequence: CDR1 LNHNV, CDR2 YYDKDF (reference sequence). Trimming took 2 bases from V and 0 from J, leaving 11 bases between them. CDR3 size: 15 residues. The DNA for the CDR3 is TGTGCCACCAGCAGAAGAAGCGGTTACTCCTACGAGCAGTACTTC. It translates to CATSRRSGYSYEQYF.

This chain uses TRBV19 with TRBJ2-7; TRBD2 aligns across 9 bases. Germline-derived CDR1 and CDR2 are LNHDA and SQIVND (reference sequence). This CDR3 spans 15 amino acids. Losses at the gene ends were 7 bases for V and 3 bases for J; bases not matched to a gene: 10. The CDR3 coding sequence is TGTGCCAGTACCAACCGGGCTAGCGGGGACTACGAGCAGTACTTC. Its protein product is CASTNRASGDYEQYF.

The V gene is TRBV5-1, the J gene TRBJ2-2; D remains unclear. CDR3 length: 13 residues. Germline V gene data show CDR1 as SGHRS and CDR2 as YFSETQ. V was cut by 0 bases and J by 7 bases, with 7 bases left in between. The CDR3 DNA is TGCGCCAGCAGCTTGGAGGCGGTCGGGGAGCTGTTTTTT. Translating it yields CASSLEAVGELFF.

The J gene is TRBJ2-5, the V gene TRBV7-8; 7 bases fit TRBD1. The CDR3 has 14 residues. The germline CDR1 and CDR2 sequences are SGHVS and FQNEAQ. Unmatched junction bases numbered 5, after V lost 5 bases and J lost 2 bases. This CDR3 is CASSATGVQETQYF. CDR3 nucleotides: TGTGCCAGCAGCGCCACAGGGGTTCAAGAGACCCAGTACTTC.

This clone was seen once. The chain links TRBV3-1 (or the pseudogene TRBV3-2) to TRBJ2-3; TRBD2 matches 7 bases. J lost 2 bases, V lost 0 bases, and 5 bases had no gene match. The CDR3 extends over 16 amino acids. Germline V gene lookup returns CDR1 LGHDT and CDR2 YNNKEL (reference sequence). The CDR3 DNA sequence: TGTGCCAGCAGCCAAGATTGGAGCGGGGCCACAGATACGCAGTATTTT. Translated: CASSQDWSGATDTQYF.

The chain is built from TRBV28 and TRBJ1-5; D is possibly TRBD1 (6 bases). Trimming left V 7 bases short and J 4 bases short, with 23 bases between. This CDR3 contains 17 residues. CDR1 MDHEN and CDR2 SYDVKM come from the germline V gene. The CDR3 is CASTPPIRGNRNQPQHF. As DNA, the CDR3 is TGTGCCAGCACCCCCCCCATCAGGGGCAATAGAAATCAGCCCCAGCATTTT.

This clone occurred a few times. This chain links TRBV9 with TRBJ2-5, with no clear D. This CDR3 spans 13 amino acids. Germline loops: CDR1 SGDLS, CDR2 YYNGEE. V was pared by 3 bases and J by 1 base, with 7 bases between. CDR3 loop: CASSASFQETQYF. The CDR3 DNA follows: TGTGCCAGCAGCGCATCATTCCAAGAGACCCAGTACTTC.

The chain links TRBV5-1 to TRBJ1-1; 7 nucleotides agree with TRBD1. The CDR3 is 14 residues long. After removal of 3 bases from V and 3 bases from J, the junction contained 5 bases not matched to a gene. CDR1 and CDR2 (germline): SGHRS, YFSETQ. CDR3 residues: CASSSRQGDTEAFF. DNA for the CDR3: TGCGCCAGCAGCTCCAGACAGGGCGACACTGAAGCTTTCTTT.

The gene calls are TRBV2 and TRBJ2-7; TRBD1 agrees at 8 bases. Germline V gives CDR1 SNHLY, CDR2 FYNNEI. The CDR3 extends over 14 amino acids. V was pared by 8 bases and J by 5 bases, with 11 bases of the junction left unmatched. CDR3: CASGQFRGPNEQYF. CDR3 DNA: TGTGCCAGCGGACAATTCAGGGGGCCCAACGAGCAGTACTTC.

The chain has TRBV7-3 and TRBJ1-4, with TRBD1 as a possible D gene (5 bases). The V end was cut by 5 bases, the J end by 8 bases, with 18 bases between. Germline values: CDR1 SGHTA, CDR2 FQGTGA. The CDR3 is made up of 15 amino acids. The CDR3 is CASSQGSRAGEKLFF. CDR3 DNA: TGTGCCAGCAGCCAGGGATCCCGGGCGGGGGAAAAACTGTTTTTT.

CDR3 sequence (DNA): TGCAGCGTTGAAGAGACCCAGTACTTC. Protein: CSVEETQYF. The chain links TRBV29-1 to TRBJ2-5; D ambiguous. Germline V gene data show CDR1 as SQVTM and CDR2 as ANQGSEA. Trimming shortened V by 0 bases and J by 7 bases, and 0 bases separated the two germline ends. There are 9 residues in the CDR3.

This chain links TRBV4-3 with TRBJ1-1; D not certain. The germline V gene encodes CDR1 LGHNA and CDR2 YSLEER. The CDR3 consists of 12 residues. Trimming took off 4 bases at V and 1 base at J, with 4 bases between the two ends. CDR3 region: CASSLGNTEAFF. CDR3 nucleotide sequence: TGCGCCAGCAGCCTCGGGAACACTGAAGCTTTCTTT.

The rearrangement joins TRBV6-2 or TRBV6-3 to TRBJ1-2; D is unresolved. With 2 bases removed from V and 4 bases from J, the gap between germline ends came to 11 bases. Germline CDR1 is MNHEY and CDR2 is SVGEGT. The CDR3 runs to 14 residues. The CDR3 here is CASSYSAGVYGYTF. The CDR3, as DNA: TGTGCCAGCAGTTACAGTGCAGGAGTCTATGGCTACACCTTC.

The rearrangement joins TRBV27 to TRBJ1-2; D may be TRBD1 (5 bases). Germline V gene sequence: CDR1 MNHEY, CDR2 SMNVEV (reference sequence). CDR3 length: 13 amino acids. The germline V and J ends were trimmed by 2 bases and 8 bases, with 12 bases remaining between them. Here the CDR3 DNA reads TGTGCCAGCAGTTTAACCGGCAGGGCAGGCTACACCTTC. It codes for CASSLTGRAGYTF.

CDR3 nucleotides: TGTGCCAGCAGCTTGGGACTAGCGGGAGTGTACGAGCAGTACTTC. It yields the protein CASSLGLAGVYEQYF. The rearrangement uses TRBV7-2 and TRBJ2-7; 14 positions match TRBD2. This CDR3 region has 15 residues. Per germline, CDR1 SGHTA and CDR2 FQGNSA. The V gene end was trimmed by 3 bases and the J gene end by 4 bases; junction bases not matched to a gene: 2.

The chain recombines TRBV5-1 with TRBJ2-5; 8 bases fit TRBD2. The CDR3 contains 15 residues. CDR1 and CDR2 (germline): SGHRS, YFSETQ. The trim removed 0 bases at V and 5 bases at J, leaving 6 bases unmatched. CDR3: CASSLEGSGGETQYF. The CDR3 DNA follows: TGCGCCAGCAGCTTGGAGGGGAGCGGGGGTGAGACCCAGTACTTC.

The rearrangement links TRBV11-2 to TRBJ2-1; D uncertain. Per germline, CDR1 SGHAT and CDR2 FQNNGV. Trimming took off 6 bases at V and 2 bases at J, with 11 bases between the two ends. This CDR3 spans 14 amino acids. Here the CDR3 reads CASREDLTYNEQFF. CDR3 nucleotides: TGTGCCAGCAGAGAGGACCTCACCTACAATGAGCAGTTCTTC.

The chain combines TRBV29-1 with TRBJ2-1, with no clear D. Germline values: CDR1 SQVTM, CDR2 ANQGSEA. The CDR3 spans 12 residues. V lost 6 bases and J lost 4, with 10 bases in between. This chain's CDR3 is CSVAPDYNEQFF. DNA for the CDR3: TGCAGCGTGGCCCCCGATTACAATGAGCAGTTCTTC.

This chain connects TRBV7-9 to TRBJ2-1; TRBD1 matches 11 bases. Unmatched junction bases numbered 3, after V lost 5 bases and J lost 6 bases. Germline CDR1 reads SEHNR; CDR2 reads FQNEAQ (reference sequence). The CDR3 runs 14 residues. CDR3 nucleotide sequence: TGTGCCAGCAGCCCGGGGACAGGGGGCAATGAGCAGTTCTTC. Translation: CASSPGTGGNEQFF. Full variable domain (missing parts from reference TRBV7-9 and TRBJ2-1): DTGVSQNPRHKITKRGQNVTFRCDPISEHNRLYWYRQTLGQGPEFLTYFQNEAQLEKSRLLSDRFSAERPKGSFSTLEIQRTEQGDSAMYLCASSPGTGGNEQFFGPGTRLTVL.

This chain joins TRBV7-2 and TRBJ2-1, with D possibly being TRBD2 (6 bases). Trimming pared 1 base from V and 7 bases from J, leaving 17 bases between. CDR1 is SGHTA and CDR2 is FQGNSA in the germline V gene. This CDR3 has 16 amino acids. This chain's CDR3 is CASSLGGGLGGNEQFF. DNA of the CDR3: TGTGCCAGCAGCTTAGGGGGCGGGTTGGGAGGAAATGAGCAGTTCTTC.

The rearrangement links TRBV7-2 to TRBJ1-5, with D perhaps matching TRBD1 (5 bases). Deletions cut 3 bases from V and 5 bases from J, with 8 bases between. Germline loops: CDR1 SGHTA, CDR2 FQGNSA. The CDR3 spans 13 residues. The CDR3 protein is CASSLGVDQPQHF. DNA of the CDR3: TGTGCCAGCAGCTTGGGGGTAGATCAGCCCCAGCATTTT.